This entry concerns a single TCR beta chain. The target antigen is unknown. From germline, CDR1 is MDHEN and CDR2 SYDVKM. CDR3 size: 15 residues. Trimming stripped 5 bases from V and 2 bases from J, with 15 bases between. Baseline, cycle 4 day 1, and cycle 7 day 1 were the blood sampling points. This sample stems from a study of OX40 agonist ivuxolimab in advanced cancers. Across the study: Dose-escalation cases comprised hepatocellular carcinoma, melanoma, renal cell or head and neck cancer. Three patients showed partial responses: one hepatocellular carcinoma and two cutaneous melanoma cases.

Method: immunoSEQ multiplex PCR; TCRdb's copy keeps in-frame clones and lacks some. The sample contains about 70,000 clones, 80% to 95% of which appear only once. Findings and limits, study-wide: What antigens the expanded peripheral T cells recognized was never established.

Here the sequenced sample was CD4+ or CD8+ T cells sorted from blood, taken in a trial of the OX40 agonist ivuxolimab. The TCR sequence derives from an adult with an advanced solid tumor such as melanoma, head and neck, liver or kidney cancer. The chain joins TRBV28 to TRBJ1-1, with D possibly matching TRBD1 (6 bases). As DNA, the CDR3 is TGTGCCAGCAGTGTACAGGGAGTAGATAACACTGAAGCTTTCTTT. It is translated as CASSVQGVDNTEAFF.